This TCR beta chain was sequenced during a study of T cell repertoires in ileal Crohn's disease. Overall study: Patients had a median roughly 8-year disease duration, and roughly 32% were active smokers. Study observations and caveats: High-frequency clones were more common in sorted CD8 than CD4 cells. Clonality above 26.8% at surgery always came with endoscopic recurrence.

The germline V gene encodes CDR1 SGDLS and CDR2 YYNGEE. The V end lost 4 bases, the J end lost 4 bases, and 18 bases lay between the germline ends. This CDR3 is 15 amino acids long. A note on this clone: Its antigen is unidentified.

Data came from immunoSEQ multiplex PCR; TCRdb stores just in-frame clones and leaves some out. The sample has approximately 11,000 clones, 65% to 80% seen once. Sequenced input: ileal tissue. The receptor was isolated from an adult with Crohn's disease. This sequence joins TRBV9 and TRBJ2-7; D is perhaps TRBD2 (6 bases). The CDR3 sequence: CASSPGGAQPYEQYF. The CDR3 DNA is TGTGCCAGCAGCCCTGGAGGGGCGCAGCCATACGAGCAGTACTTC.